The source of this TCR beta chain is a study of cytomegalovirus exposure and HLA in healthy donors. Amplification used 60 Vbeta primers and 13 Jbeta primers. Assay used: immunoSEQ multiplex PCR; TCRdb lists only in-frame clones, some missing. The sample lists around 130,000 clones; over 70% were seen once. Worth noting for this clone: Other DNA sequences from this sample encode an identical CDR3 as well.

Germline assignment: CDR1 MRHNA and CDR2 SNTAGT. V lost 3 bases, J lost 1 base, and 3 bases stayed unmatched. CDR3 length: 15 residues. The J gene is TRBJ2-3, the V gene TRBV6-4; 8 bases line up with TRBD1. This TCR was sampled from a woman aged 18-29 years in good health and CMV-seronegative. Material for sequencing was PBMCs. The chain's CDR3 is CASSEETGGTDTQYF. DNA of the CDR3: TGTGCCAGCAGTGAGGAGACAGGGGGCACAGATACGCAGTATTTT.